These T cell receptor beta chains were read from a single sample in a study of blood T cell repertoires in COVID-19. The repertoire was sequenced with immunoSEQ multiplex PCR; TCRdb's copy has only in-frame clones and lacks some. The sample lists roughly 360,000 clones, 83% occurring once. Sequencing was performed on PBMCs or T cells enriched from blood (not recorded which). The receptors were sampled from a woman aged 45-60 years who had recovered from COVID-19. The CDR3 runs from the conserved cysteine through the conserved F or W. The D gene is left open where the match is weak. Only part of the rows carry a size: once, few, many, or a class if the clone is expanded.

size: -; J: TRBJ1-2; V: TRBV4-1; length: 15; D: -; DNA: TGCGCCAGCAGCCAAGGGAGGCGGGGCGACTATGGCTACACCTTC; CDR3: CASSQGRRGDYGYTF
size: -; J: TRBJ1-1; V: TRBV2; length: 14; D: -; DNA: TGTGCCAGCAGTCCTTTGACGGAGACGACTGAAGCTTTCTTT; CDR3: CASSPLTETTEAFF
size: -; J: TRBJ1-2; V: TRBV2; length: 15; D: -; DNA: TGTGCCAGCAGTGAAGCAAGAACGGTGAACTATGGCTACACCTTC; CDR3: CASSEARTVNYGYTF
size: -; J: TRBJ1-1; V: TRBV7-8; length: 16; D: -; DNA: TGTGCCAGCAGCTTAGGACGCACAGGGTTGAACACTGAAGCTTTCTTT; CDR3: CASSLGRTGLNTEAFF
size: -; J: TRBJ1-5; V: TRBV12-3/TRBV12-4; length: 13; D: -; DNA: TGTGCCAGCAGTTTCGGAGGGTTCCAGCCCCAGCATTTT; CDR3: CASSFGGFQPQHF
size: -; J: TRBJ1-2; V: TRBV2; length: 15; D: -; DNA: TGTGCCAGCAGTGAAGCGCTCTTTCGGGGTGGTGGCTACACCTTC; CDR3: CASSEALFRGGGYTF
size: -; J: TRBJ2-3; V: TRBV19; length: 13; D: -; DNA: TGTGCCAGTAGTATTATCTCGGCAGATACGCAGTATTTT; CDR3: CASSIISADTQYF
size: -; J: TRBJ2-3; V: TRBV5-6; length: 15; D: TRBD1; DNA: TGTGCCAGCAGCTTCTTCGACAGGGACACAGATACGCAGTATTTT; CDR3: CASSFFDRDTDTQYF
size: -; J: TRBJ1-1; V: TRBV10-3; length: 14; D: TRBD1; DNA: TGTGCCATCGCCGGGACAGGGGGTTACACTGAAGCTTTCTTT; CDR3: CAIAGTGGYTEAFF
size: once; J: TRBJ2-1; V: TRBV7-9; length: 13; D: -; DNA: TGTGCCAGCAGCCCCCCTAGCGACCGTGAGCAGTTCTTC; CDR3: CASSPPSDREQFF
size: many; J: TRBJ1-2; V: TRBV4-1; length: 14; D: -; DNA: TGCGCCAGCAGCCAAGTAACAGGGATTCGTGGCTACACCTTC; CDR3: CASSQVTGIRGYTF
size: -; J: TRBJ1-2; V: TRBV7-3; length: 16; D: -; DNA: TGTGCCAGCAGCTTAAGTCTTCAGGGATCGGACTATGGCTACACCTTC; CDR3: CASSLSLQGSDYGYTF
size: -; J: TRBJ1-6; V: TRBV6-5; length: 13; D: -; DNA: TGTGCCAGCAGCCCCGGGTCCGGTTCACCCCTCCACTTT; CDR3: CASSPGSGSPLHF
size: -; J: TRBJ1-2; V: TRBV20-1; length: 14; D: TRBD1; DNA: TGCAGTGCTAGTCGGGACAGCCTCGTCTATGGCTACACCTTC; CDR3: CSASRDSLVYGYTF
size: -; J: TRBJ1-2; V: TRBV19; length: 17; D: -; DNA: TGTGCCAGTAGGCTCCGGGACACCCTAGATCCTAACTATGGCTACACCTTC; CDR3: CASRLRDTLDPNYGYTF
size: once; J: TRBJ2-7; V: TRBV6-5; length: 13; D: -; DNA: TGTGCCAGCAACGACCCGACAGGCTACGAGCAGTACTTC; CDR3: CASNDPTGYEQYF
size: -; J: TRBJ2-7; V: TRBV11-3; length: 15; D: -; DNA: TGTGCCAGCAGCTTCCGGGGGACGAGCTCCTACGAGCAGTACTTC; CDR3: CASSFRGTSSYEQYF
size: few; J: TRBJ1-2; V: TRBV11-3; length: 12; D: -; DNA: TGTGCCAGCAGCAGGGACAATGATGGCTACACCTTC; CDR3: CASSRDNDGYTF
size: -; J: TRBJ2-6; V: TRBV6-2/TRBV6-3; length: 18; D: TRBD1; DNA: TGTGCCAGCAGTGGGACAGAGGGTATGTCTTCTGGGGCCAACGTCCTGACTTTC; CDR3: CASSGTEGMSSGANVLTF
size: -; J: TRBJ1-5; V: TRBV28; length: 16; D: -; DNA: TGTGCCAGCAGTTTAAGGCGCAGGGTAGGCAATCAGCCCCAGCATTTT; CDR3: CASSLRRRVGNQPQHF
size: -; J: TRBJ1-6; V: TRBV5-1; length: 17; D: TRBD1; DNA: TGCGCCAGCAGCTTGGCCGTTGTGGGACAGGGAATTTCACCCCTCCACTTT; CDR3: CASSLAVVGQGISPLHF
size: -; J: TRBJ2-1; V: TRBV19; length: 15; D: TRBD2; DNA: TGTGCCAGTAGTAGGACTAGCGGGGCTAATAGTGAGCAGTTCTTC; CDR3: CASSRTSGANSEQFF
size: -; J: TRBJ2-5; V: TRBV7-2; length: 17; D: TRBD2; DNA: TGTGCCAGCACCATGGGGACTAGCGGGTTATATGGGAGAGCCCAGTACTTC; CDR3: CASTMGTSGLYGRAQYF
size: -; J: TRBJ2-5; V: TRBV5-6; length: 16; D: TRBD2; DNA: TGTGCCAGCAGCTTGGCCGGGGTAGCGGGGTTCGAGACCCAGTACTTC; CDR3: CASSLAGVAGFETQYF
size: -; J: TRBJ1-2; V: TRBV19; length: 16; D: TRBD1; DNA: TGTGCCAGTAGTACGCAACAGGGGGCGATCGACTATGGCTACACCTTC; CDR3: CASSTQQGAIDYGYTF
size: -; J: TRBJ1-2; V: TRBV3-1/TRBV3-2; length: 12; D: -; DNA: TGTGCCAGCAGCCAAGACCTAGGCGGCTACACCTTC; CDR3: CASSQDLGGYTF
size: once; J: TRBJ2-3; V: TRBV7-2; length: 17; D: TRBD2; DNA: TGTGCCAGCAGCTTATTTGCGGGACTAGGGTCTTTAGATACGCAGTATTTT; CDR3: CASSLFAGLGSLDTQYF
size: -; J: TRBJ2-1; V: TRBV6-4; length: 15; D: TRBD2; DNA: TGTGCCAGCAGTTTAGGACTAGCGGGAGTGGATGAGCAGTTCTTC; CDR3: CASSLGLAGVDEQFF